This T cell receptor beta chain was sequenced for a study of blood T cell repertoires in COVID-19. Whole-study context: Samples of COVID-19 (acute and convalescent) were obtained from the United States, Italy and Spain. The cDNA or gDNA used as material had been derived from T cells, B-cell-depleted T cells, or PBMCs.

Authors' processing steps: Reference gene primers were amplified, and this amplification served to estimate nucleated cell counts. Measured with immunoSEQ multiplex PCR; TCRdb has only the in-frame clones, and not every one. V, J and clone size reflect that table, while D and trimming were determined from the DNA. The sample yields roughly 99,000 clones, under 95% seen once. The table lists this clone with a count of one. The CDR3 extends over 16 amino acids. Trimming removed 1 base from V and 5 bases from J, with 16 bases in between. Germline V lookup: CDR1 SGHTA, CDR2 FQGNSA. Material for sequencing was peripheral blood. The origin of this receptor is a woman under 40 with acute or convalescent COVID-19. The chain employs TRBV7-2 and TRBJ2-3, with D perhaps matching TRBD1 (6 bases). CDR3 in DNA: TGTGCCAGCAGCTTAGTTTCCACAGGGATGAAAGATACGCAGTATTTT. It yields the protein CASSLVSTGMKDTQYF.